This T cell receptor beta chain was recorded in a study of blood T cell repertoires in COVID-19. Study overall: PBMCs, B-cell-depleted T cells, or T cells were the source of the cDNA or gDNA that made up the material.

CDR1 is MNHEY and CDR2 is SVGAGI in the germline V gene. The CDR3 spans 15 residues. Trimming cost V 0 bases and J 5 bases, with 13 bases left between them. Methods used by the authors: Using reference gene primer amplification, nucleated cell counts were estimated. Only in-frame clones appear in the TCRdb table, and some are missing; sequencing was by immunoSEQ multiplex PCR. The V and J calls and clone size come from that table; D and trimming were worked out from the DNA. The sample yields hundreds of thousands of clones, approximately 89% seen once. Seattle-derived patients entered the study during active infection and were followed longitudinally.

The sample taken for sequencing was peripheral blood. The chain joins TRBV6-5 to TRBJ2-5, with D possibly TRBD2 on 5 matching bases. This receptor was obtained from a woman in her 30s with COVID-19, enrolled during active disease. CDR3: CASSYSELAGETQYF. The CDR3, as DNA: TGTGCCAGCAGTTACTCGGAGCTAGCTGGGGAGACCCAGTACTTC.